The present T cell receptor (beta chain) was sequenced within a study of CD8+CD57+ T cells in acquired aplastic anemia. In the study overall: Each DNA sample taken from sorted CD4+ and CD8+ cells came to around 2.9 ug on average.

The study profiled TCR beta VDJ and CDR3 using genomic DNA as template. TCRdb analysed the reads with MiXCR anew, one entry per CDR3 protein. The sample holds approximately 470,000 distinct CDR3 sequences, more than 25% seen once. The sample holds many counts of this clonotype. The antigen is undetermined. Between the trimmed V and J ends, which lost 5 bases and 5 bases, there was a span of 15 bases. The CDR3 contains 14 residues. CDR1 and CDR2 from the germline V gene are SEHNR and FQNEAQ (reference sequence). Study-wide findings and caveats: In CD8+ cells, Simpson's diversity showed no significant difference between patients and controls. Patients shared some 30 CD8+ CDR3 sequences with controls.

Patients included in sequencing had previously demonstrated CD8+CD57+ cell expansion by flow cytometry. When blood sampling took place, the patients had received no therapy. The chain links TRBV7-9 to TRBJ1-2, with D perhaps matching TRBD1 (5 bases). The sequence came from a human donor with aplastic anemia. Sample: sorted CD4+, CD8+, or CD8+CD57+ T cells (not recorded which) from PBMCs. Here the CDR3 DNA reads TGTGCCAGCAGCCATCCGACAGAGATTTATGGCTACACCTTC. This encodes CASSHPTEIYGYTF. The full variable domain, completed using reference TRBV7-9 and TRBJ1-2, is DTGVSQNPRHKITKRGQNVTFRCDPISEHNRLYWYRQTLGQGPEFLTYFQNEAQLEKSRLLSDRFSAERPKGSFSTLEIQRTEQGDSAMYLCASSHPTEIYGYTFGSGTRLTVV.